The clone carrying this T cell receptor (beta chain) was observed a few times. Sample time point: patch test 2, 6 weeks after DPC sensitization. Stated treatment: therapeutic diphenylcyclopropenone sensitization with weekly scalp DPC. Unfractionated whole blood served as the source for total RNA extraction. Unmatched junction bases numbered 7, after V lost 1 base and J lost 1 base. This CDR3 contains 17 residues. Per the germline V gene, CDR1 is SGHDT and CDR2 is YYEEEE. This record comes from a study of human T cells and chemical hapten exposure. Individual cDNA molecules in this library carried unique molecular identifiers. TCRdb reprocessed the RACE reads with MiXCR, giving one entry per CDR3 protein. This table holds approximately 46,000 distinct CDR3 sequences, roughly 9% found once.

The rearrangement uses TRBV5-6 and TRBJ1-5, with 8 bases that match TRBD1. This sequence originates from a woman aged 25 to 39 with alopecia areata. Some clones in this sample may be carry-over from other donors' samples. The sequencing used whole blood, collected in connection with sensitization to the hapten diphenylcyclopropenone (DPC). The CDR3 coding sequence is TGTGCCAGCAGCTTGTTCAGGGGGCAAGGGAGCAATCAGCCCCAGCATTTT. Protein: CASSLFRGQGSNQPQHF. Looking up the rest from reference TRBV5-6 and TRBJ1-5 gives the full variable domain: DAGVTQSPTHLIKTRGQQVTLRCSPKSGHDTVSWYQQALGQGPQFIFQYYEEEERQRGNFPDRFSGHQFPNYSSELNVNALLLGDSALYLCASSLFRGQGSNQPQHFGDGTRLSIL.